The 9 T cell receptor beta chains below all came from one sample that was sequenced in a study of neurological immune-mediated disorders. TCRdb passed the 5' RACE reads through MiXCR, listing each CDR3 protein once. This table has 50,000 to 75,000 distinct CDR3 sequences, more than 9.5% appearing once. Sequencing was done on a sample of PBMCs. The source of these receptors is a woman in her fifties or sixties with HTLV-1-associated myelopathy (HAM/TSP).

This clonotype was detected many times. This chain joins TRBV20-1 and TRBJ2-1, with D possibly being TRBD2 (6 bases). This CDR3 has 15 amino acids. CDR1 DFQATT and CDR2 SNEGSKA come from the germline V gene (reference sequence). Trimming removed 0 bases at V and 8 bases at J, with 17 bases between. For the CDR3, the DNA is TGCAGTGCTAGAGATCTAGGGTGGCGGGAACATGAGCAGTTCTTC. This sequence encodes CSARDLGWREHEQFF.

About this clonotype itself: The junction departs from the called germline gene at one end, perhaps through a read error. The CDR3 DNA reads as TGTACCAGCAGCTTGGGATCGACTAGCGGGAGGCCAAAAACCGAGCAGTACTTC. As protein: CTSSLGSTSGRPKTEQYF. The rearrangement links TRBV7-6 to TRBJ2-7; 13 bases line up with TRBD2. CDR3 size: 18 residues. In germline, CDR1 is SGHVS, CDR2 FNYEAQ.

This clonotype was seen ten or more times. V and J are TRBV19 and TRBJ2-6; D is ambiguous. Deletions cut 3 bases from V and 4 bases from J, with 19 bases between. The germline gives CDR1 LNHDA, CDR2 SQIVND (reference sequence). The CDR3 length is 18 residues. Here the CDR3 DNA reads TGTGCCAGTAGTATGCGGTCGACTCCAGTCTACGGGGCCAACGTCCTGACTTTC. It codes for CASSMRSTPVYGANVLTF.

In its sample, this clonotype was seen many times. V usage is TRBV20-1 and J usage is TRBJ2-5; the D is unclear. This CDR3 is built from 11 residues. In germline, CDR1 is DFQATT, CDR2 SNEGSKA (reference sequence). Between the trimmed V and J ends, which lost 1 base and 7 bases, there was a span of 7 bases. The CDR3, as DNA: TGCAGTGCTAGAGTTATGGGGACCCAGTACTTC. Its protein is CSARVMGTQYF.

The table lists this clonotype with many counts. The chain uses TRBV2 and TRBJ2-5; no definite D call. This CDR3 spans 15 amino acids. Trimming stripped 2 bases from V and 5 bases from J, with 15 bases between. Per germline, CDR1 SNHLY and CDR2 FYNNEI. CDR3 region: CASSELPRAVETQYF. In nucleotides, the CDR3 is TGTGCCAGCAGTGAACTACCCCGGGCTGTCGAGACCCAGTACTTC.

At least ten counts were recorded for this clonotype. This chain uses TRBV7-2 with TRBJ2-3; D call uncertain. The CDR3 spans 16 residues. The V end was cut by 1 base, the J end by 2 bases, with 13 bases between. Germline CDR1 reads SGHTA; CDR2 reads FQGNSA. In DNA, the CDR3 is TGTGCCAGCAGCTTAGGTGGGAAGCGAGACACAGATACGCAGTATTTT. Encoded protein: CASSLGGKRDTDTQYF.

This clonotype was seen many times. The J gene is TRBJ1-3, the V gene TRBV5-1, with D unclear. The CDR3 contains 15 residues. Between the trimmed V and J ends, which lost 0 bases and 4 bases, there was a span of 11 bases. CDR1 and CDR2 from the germline V gene are SGHRS and YFSETQ. CDR3 protein: CASSLEAGSGNTIYF. CDR3 sequence (DNA): TGCGCCAGCAGCTTGGAGGCGGGATCGGGAAACACCATATATTTT.

The chain recombines TRBV11-2 with TRBJ2-7; 8 bases are a match to TRBD1. Germline V gene sequence: CDR1 SGHAT, CDR2 FQNNGV. This CDR3 is 15 amino acids long. Unmatched junction bases numbered 7, after V lost 1 base and J lost 5 bases. As DNA, the CDR3 is TGTGCCAGCAGCTTAGGATCAGGGGGCTTCCACGAGCAGTACTTC. Its translation is CASSLGSGGFHEQYF.

This clonotype was seen many times. The chain has TRBV12-3 or TRBV12-4 and TRBJ2-5; D is possibly TRBD1 (5 bases). This CDR3 contains 13 residues. Trimming pared 3 bases from V and 2 bases from J, leaving 7 bases between. The chain's CDR3 is CASSLGPQETQYF. The CDR3 DNA follows: TGTGCCAGCAGTTTGGGGCCACAAGAGACCCAGTACTTC.